The clone carrying this TCR beta chain was seen ten or more times. The target antigen is unknown. The data were obtained in a study of T-cell reconstitution after alpha-beta-depleted transplantation in children. During its preparation, the TCRbeta library received unique molecular identifiers. TCRdb re-called the PCR reads through MiXCR, storing one row per CDR3 protein. The table includes some 260,000 distinct CDR3 sequences, approximately 24% detected once. Study findings and constraints: T-cell counts and diversity at one year following transplant were attributed mainly to newly produced T cells. Reportedly, roughly two months post-transplant, alpha-beta T cells arose from several hundred expanded graft clones. There were some patients whose high TCRbeta diversity at day 60 came from surviving recipient T cells and thymic progenitors.

This TCR was sampled from a female patient aged 2-9 years who had a stem cell transplant for congenital amegakaryocytic thrombocytopenia, so the T cells may come from the graft donor. The sequences come from PBMCs, mostly from graft donor cells, collected 360 days after TCRalphabeta/CD19-depleted stem cell transplant.

In DNA, the CDR3 is TGTGCCAGCAGCGACCTCAGTGACAGGGCTAAGGAAACTGAAGCTTTCTTT. Protein sequence: CASSDLSDRAKETEAFF. The chain recombines TRBV28 with TRBJ1-1, with 7 positions matching TRBD1. The V gene end was trimmed by 6 bases and the J gene end by 5 bases; junction bases not matched to a gene: 18. This CDR3 has 17 amino acids. CDR1 and CDR2 (germline): MDHEN, SYDVKM. Looking up the rest from reference TRBV28 and TRBJ1-1 gives the full variable domain: DVKVTQSSRYLVKRTGEKVFLECVQDMDHENMFWYRQDPGLGLRLIYFSYDVKMKEKGDIPEGYSVSREKKERFSLILESASTNQTSMYLCASSDLSDRAKETEAFFGQGTRLTVV.